The TCR beta chain under discussion was sequenced for a study of blood T cell repertoires in COVID-19. The wider study: COVID-19 samples, acute and convalescent, were from the United States, Italy and Spain.

Some clones are missing from TCRdb's copy, which holds only in-frame ones; the method was immunoSEQ multiplex PCR. The data hold 80,000 to 90,000 clones, with around 85% observed a single time. This clone was recorded only once. The CDR3 totals 14 residues. V lost 6 bases and J lost 7, with 19 bases in between. Germline V gives CDR1 MDHEN, CDR2 SYDVKM. This clonotype was sampled from a woman older than 75 with COVID-19, enrolled during active disease. The chain couples TRBV28 to TRBJ2-7, with D perhaps TRBD2 (6 bases). What was sequenced was peripheral blood. The CDR3 sequence is CASRTSGGVLEQYF. The CDR3 nucleotides are TGTGCCAGCAGGACCTCTGGCGGGGTGTTAGAGCAGTACTTC.